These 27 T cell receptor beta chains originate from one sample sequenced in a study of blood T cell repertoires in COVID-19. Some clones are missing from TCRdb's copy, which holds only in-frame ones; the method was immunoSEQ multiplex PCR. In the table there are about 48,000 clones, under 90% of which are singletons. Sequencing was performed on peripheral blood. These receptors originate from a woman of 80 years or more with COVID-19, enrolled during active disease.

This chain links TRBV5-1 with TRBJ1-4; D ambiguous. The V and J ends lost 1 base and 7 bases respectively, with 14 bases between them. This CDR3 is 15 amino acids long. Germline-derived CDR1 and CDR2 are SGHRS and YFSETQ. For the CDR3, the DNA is TGCGCCAGCAGCTTGTACAGCCGCCTGGCTGAAAAACTGTTTTTT. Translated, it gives CASSLYSRLAEKLFF.

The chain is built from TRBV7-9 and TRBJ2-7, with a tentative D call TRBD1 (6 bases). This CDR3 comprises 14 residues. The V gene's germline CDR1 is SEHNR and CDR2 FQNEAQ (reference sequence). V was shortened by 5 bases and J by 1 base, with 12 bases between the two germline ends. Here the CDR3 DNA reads TGTGCCAGCAGCACGACAGGCCAATCCTACGAGCAGTACTTC. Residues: CASSTTGQSYEQYF.

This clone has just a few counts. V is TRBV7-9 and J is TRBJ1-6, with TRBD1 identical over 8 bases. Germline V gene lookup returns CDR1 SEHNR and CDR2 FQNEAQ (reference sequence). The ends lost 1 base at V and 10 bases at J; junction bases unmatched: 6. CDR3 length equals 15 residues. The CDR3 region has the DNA TGTGCCAGCAGCTTAGTAGGACAGGGTGGCTCACCCCTCCACTTT. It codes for CASSLVGQGGSPLHF.

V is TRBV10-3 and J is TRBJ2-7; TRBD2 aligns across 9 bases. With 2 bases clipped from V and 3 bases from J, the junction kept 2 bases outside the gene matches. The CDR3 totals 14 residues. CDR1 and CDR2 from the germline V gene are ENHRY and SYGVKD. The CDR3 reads CAISEAGGIYEQYF. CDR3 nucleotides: TGTGCCATCAGTGAGGCGGGAGGGATCTACGAGCAGTACTTC.

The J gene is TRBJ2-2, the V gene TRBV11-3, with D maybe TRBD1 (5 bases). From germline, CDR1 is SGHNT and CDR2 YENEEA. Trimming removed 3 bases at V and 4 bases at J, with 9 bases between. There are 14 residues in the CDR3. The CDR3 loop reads CASSFGQGTGELFF. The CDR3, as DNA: TGTGCCAGCAGCTTCGGCCAGGGCACCGGGGAGCTGTTTTTT.

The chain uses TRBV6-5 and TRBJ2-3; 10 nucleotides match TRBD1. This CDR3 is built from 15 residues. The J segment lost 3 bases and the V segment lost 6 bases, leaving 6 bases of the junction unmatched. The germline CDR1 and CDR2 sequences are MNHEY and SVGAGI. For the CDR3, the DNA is TGTGCCAGCAGCCTAATGGGACAGGGGACAGATACGCAGTATTTT. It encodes CASSLMGQGTDTQYF.

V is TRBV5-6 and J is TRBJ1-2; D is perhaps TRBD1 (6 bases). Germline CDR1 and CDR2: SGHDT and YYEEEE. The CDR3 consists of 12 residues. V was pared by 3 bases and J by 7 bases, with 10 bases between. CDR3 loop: CASSSYRVGYTF. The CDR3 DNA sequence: TGTGCCAGCAGCTCCTACAGGGTTGGCTACACCTTC.

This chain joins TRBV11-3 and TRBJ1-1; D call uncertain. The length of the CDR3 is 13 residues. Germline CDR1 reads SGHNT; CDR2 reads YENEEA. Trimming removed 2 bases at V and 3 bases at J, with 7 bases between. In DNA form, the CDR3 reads TGTGCCAGCAGCTTAACTCTCTACACTGAAGCTTTCTTT. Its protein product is CASSLTLYTEAFF.

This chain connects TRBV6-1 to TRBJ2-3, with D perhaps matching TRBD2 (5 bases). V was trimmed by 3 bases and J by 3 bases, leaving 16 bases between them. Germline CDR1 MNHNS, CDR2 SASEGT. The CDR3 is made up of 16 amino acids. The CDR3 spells CASSDWESRSTDTQYF. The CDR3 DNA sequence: TGTGCCAGCAGTGACTGGGAGTCTAGGAGTACAGATACGCAGTATTTT.

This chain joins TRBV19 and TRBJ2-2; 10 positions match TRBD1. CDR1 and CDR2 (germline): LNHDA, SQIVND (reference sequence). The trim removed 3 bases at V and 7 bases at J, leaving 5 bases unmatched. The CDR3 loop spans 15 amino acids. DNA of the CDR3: TGTGCCAGTAGTATCGACAGGGGGCAAAGCGGGGAGCTGTTTTTT. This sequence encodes CASSIDRGQSGELFF.

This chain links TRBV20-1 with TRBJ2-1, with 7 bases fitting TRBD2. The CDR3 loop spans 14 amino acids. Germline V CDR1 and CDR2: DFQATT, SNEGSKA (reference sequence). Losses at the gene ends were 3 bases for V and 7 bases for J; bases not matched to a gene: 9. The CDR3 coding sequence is TGCAGTGCTAGTTCCGGGGGGTTTCGGAATGAGCAGTTCTTC. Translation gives CSASSGGFRNEQFF.

The CDR3 DNA sequence: TGCGCCAGCAGCTTGTCGGGGTACGGGCAGTTCTTC. It codes for CASSLSGYGQFF. The chain carries TRBV5-1 and TRBJ2-1; tentative D call: TRBD2 (5 bases). With 1 base removed from V and 12 bases from J, the gap between germline ends came to 11 bases. Germline loops: CDR1 SGHRS, CDR2 YFSETQ. The length of the CDR3 is 12 residues.

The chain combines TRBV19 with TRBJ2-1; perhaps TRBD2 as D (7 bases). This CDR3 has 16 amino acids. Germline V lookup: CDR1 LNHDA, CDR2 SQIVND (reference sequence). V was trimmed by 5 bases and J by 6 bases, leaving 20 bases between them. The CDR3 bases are TGTGCCAGTAGTCGTCCGGGGGGCCCTTCCAGCAATGAGCAGTTCTTC. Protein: CASSRPGGPSSNEQFF.

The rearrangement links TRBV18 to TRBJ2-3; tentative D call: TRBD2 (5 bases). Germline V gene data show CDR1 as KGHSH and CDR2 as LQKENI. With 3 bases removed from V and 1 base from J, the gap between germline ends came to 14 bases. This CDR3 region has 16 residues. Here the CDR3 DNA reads TGTGCCAGCTCACCCCCGTTCGGGGTAGGCACAGATACGCAGTATTTT. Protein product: CASSPPFGVGTDTQYF.

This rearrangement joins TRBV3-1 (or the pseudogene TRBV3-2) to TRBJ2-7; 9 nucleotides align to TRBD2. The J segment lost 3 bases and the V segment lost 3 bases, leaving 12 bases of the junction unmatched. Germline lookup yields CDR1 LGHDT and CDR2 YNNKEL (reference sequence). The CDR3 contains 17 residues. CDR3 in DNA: TGTGCCAGCAGCCACGGTAGCGGGAGTAAGAGGCACTACGAGCAGTACTTC. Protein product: CASSHGSGSKRHYEQYF.

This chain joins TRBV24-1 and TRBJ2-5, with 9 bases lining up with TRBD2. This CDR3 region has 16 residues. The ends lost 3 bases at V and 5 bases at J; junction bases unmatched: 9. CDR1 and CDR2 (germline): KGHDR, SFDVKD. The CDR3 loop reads CATSDPRGGVLETQYF. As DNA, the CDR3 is TGTGCCACCAGTGATCCTCGCGGGGGGGTATTGGAGACCCAGTACTTC.

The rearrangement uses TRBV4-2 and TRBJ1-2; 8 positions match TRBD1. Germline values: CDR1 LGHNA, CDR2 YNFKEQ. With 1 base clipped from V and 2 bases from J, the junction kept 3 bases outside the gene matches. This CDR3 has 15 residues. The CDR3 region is CASSQGTGLNYGYTF. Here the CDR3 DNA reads TGTGCCAGCAGCCAAGGGACAGGGTTGAACTATGGCTACACCTTC.

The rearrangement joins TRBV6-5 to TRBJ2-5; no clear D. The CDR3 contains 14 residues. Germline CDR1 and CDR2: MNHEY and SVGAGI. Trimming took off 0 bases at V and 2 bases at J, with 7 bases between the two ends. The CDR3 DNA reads TGTGCCAGCAGTTACTCGAGCAGGCAAGAGACCCAGTACTTC. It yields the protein CASSYSSRQETQYF.

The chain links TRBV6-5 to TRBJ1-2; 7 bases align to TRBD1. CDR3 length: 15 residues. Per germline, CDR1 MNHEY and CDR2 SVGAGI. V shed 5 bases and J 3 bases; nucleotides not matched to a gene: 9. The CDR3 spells CASSPQGHEYYGYTF. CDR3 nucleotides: TGTGCCAGCAGTCCACAGGGGCACGAATACTATGGCTACACCTTC.

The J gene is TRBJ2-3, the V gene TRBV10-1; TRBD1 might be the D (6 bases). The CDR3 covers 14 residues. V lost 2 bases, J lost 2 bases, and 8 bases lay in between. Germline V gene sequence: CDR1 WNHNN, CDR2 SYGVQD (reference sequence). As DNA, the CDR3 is TGCGCCAGCAGTGAGGGGGGACACACAGATACGCAGTATTTT. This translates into CASSEGGHTDTQYF.

CDR3 sequence: CSGVLGVGEKLFF. The CDR3 DNA reads TGCAGCGGGGTACTCGGAGTAGGAGAAAAACTGTTTTTT. The chain links TRBV29-1 to TRBJ1-4; D is ambiguous. V gave up 7 bases and J gave up 8 bases, with 17 bases separating them. There are 13 residues in the CDR3. From germline, CDR1 is SQVTM and CDR2 ANQGSEA.

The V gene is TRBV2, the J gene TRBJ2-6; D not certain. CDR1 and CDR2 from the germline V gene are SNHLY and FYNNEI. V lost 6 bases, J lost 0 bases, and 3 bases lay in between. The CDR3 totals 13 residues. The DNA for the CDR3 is TGTGCCAGCAGAGCCTCTGGGGCCAACGTCCTGACTTTC. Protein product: CASRASGANVLTF.

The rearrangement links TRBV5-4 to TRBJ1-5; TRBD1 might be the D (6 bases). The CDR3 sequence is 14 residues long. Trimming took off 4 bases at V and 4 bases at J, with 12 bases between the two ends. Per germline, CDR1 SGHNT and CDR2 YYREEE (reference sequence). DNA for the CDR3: TGTGCCAGCAGCATGGGGGGCACGAATCAGCCCCAGCATTTT. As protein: CASSMGGTNQPQHF.

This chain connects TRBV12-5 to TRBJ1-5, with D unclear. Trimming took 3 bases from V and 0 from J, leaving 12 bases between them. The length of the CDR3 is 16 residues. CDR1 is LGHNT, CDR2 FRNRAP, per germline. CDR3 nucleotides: TGTGCTAGTGGTTTCACGGTTGTTAATAGCAATCAGCCCCAGCATTTT. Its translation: CASGFTVVNSNQPQHF.

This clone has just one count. The CDR3 loop is CASSDLKREFWYEQYF. DNA of the CDR3: TGTGCCAGCAGCGACCTTAAGCGGGAGTTCTGGTACGAGCAGTACTTC. This chain connects TRBV27 to TRBJ2-7; 8 positions agree with TRBD2. Germline lookup yields CDR1 MNHEY and CDR2 SMNVEV (reference sequence). With V trimmed by 6 bases and J by 4 bases, 14 bases remained unmatched. CDR3 length: 16 residues.

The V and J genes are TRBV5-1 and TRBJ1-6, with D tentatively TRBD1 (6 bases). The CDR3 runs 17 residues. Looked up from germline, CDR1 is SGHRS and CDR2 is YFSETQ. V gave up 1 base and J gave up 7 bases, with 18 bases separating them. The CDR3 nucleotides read TGCGCCAGCAGCTTGCAGTCAACAGGGCCGGGCAATTCACCCCTCCACTTT. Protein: CASSLQSTGPGNSPLHF.

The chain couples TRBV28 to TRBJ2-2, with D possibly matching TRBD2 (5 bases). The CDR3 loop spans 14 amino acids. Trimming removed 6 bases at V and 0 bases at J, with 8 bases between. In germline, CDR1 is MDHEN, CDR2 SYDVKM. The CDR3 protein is CASRNSANTGELFF. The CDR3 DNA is TGTGCCAGCAGGAATAGCGCGAACACCGGGGAGCTGTTTTTT.